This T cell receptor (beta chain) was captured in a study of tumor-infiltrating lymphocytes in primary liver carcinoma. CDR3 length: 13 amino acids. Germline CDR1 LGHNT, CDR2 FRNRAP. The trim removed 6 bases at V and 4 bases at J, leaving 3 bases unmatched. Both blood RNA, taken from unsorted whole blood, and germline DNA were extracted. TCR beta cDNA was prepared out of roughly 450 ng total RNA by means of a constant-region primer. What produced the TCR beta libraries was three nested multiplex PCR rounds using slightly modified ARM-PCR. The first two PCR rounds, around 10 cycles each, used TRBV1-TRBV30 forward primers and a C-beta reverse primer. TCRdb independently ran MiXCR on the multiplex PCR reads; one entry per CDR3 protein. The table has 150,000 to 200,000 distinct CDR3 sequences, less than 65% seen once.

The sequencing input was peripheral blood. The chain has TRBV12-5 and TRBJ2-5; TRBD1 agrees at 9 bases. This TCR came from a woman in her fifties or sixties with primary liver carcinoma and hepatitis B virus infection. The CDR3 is CASGSDRGETQYF. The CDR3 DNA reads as TGTGCTAGTGGGTCGGACAGGGGAGAGACCCAGTACTTC.